One sample yielded the 10 T cell receptor beta chains listed below, sequenced in a study of beta chain features in type 1 diabetes (dated by TCRdb to the late 2010s). Receptor libraries were prepared by the immunoSEQ multiplex PCR assay. The entire isolated RNA was reverse transcribed using the High Capacity cDNA Reverse Transcription Kit, and thus expressed TCRB transcripts were sequenced. The table comes from immuneACCESS by way of TCRdb, which keeps in-frame sequences with V and J called. Part of the clones is missing from these tables; in studies checked, under half for an unresolved V gene and the rest for unknown reasons. The sample table records hundreds of thousands of clones; 15% to 20% of these occur just once. 0.02% to 0.03% of the sample rests with the top ten. Sequencing used naive CD4+ T cells from blood. Taken with the paper, the label for cell subset or site translates to: true naive CD4+ T cells. These receptors were taken from a woman aged 18-29 years in good health.

The rearrangement joins TRBV7-9 to TRBJ1-4; 7 bases fit TRBD1. Looked up from germline, CDR1 is SEHNR and CDR2 is FQNEAQ (reference sequence). This CDR3 is built from 14 residues. After removal of 2 bases from V and 14 bases from J, the junction contained 11 bases not matched to a gene. This CDR3 reads CASSLPRDSSYLFF. Here the CDR3 DNA reads TGTGCCAGCAGCTTACCAAGGGACAGTAGCTACCTGTTTTTT.

V and J are TRBV30 and TRBJ1-2; TRBD1 matches 9 bases. Per the germline V gene, CDR1 is GTSNPN and CDR2 is SVGIG (reference sequence). The V segment lost 0 bases and the J segment 6 bases; nucleotides outside the gene matches: 14. The CDR3 is 17 residues long. The CDR3 DNA reads TGTGCCTGGAGTGTCCGGATCCGGGACAGGGCCTATAATGGCTACACCTTC. Its translation is CAWSVRIRDRAYNGYTF.

This clone was observed a few times. In DNA, the CDR3 is TGTGCCAGCAGCTTAAGCGGAAGTCTAGAGCAGTTCTTC. Translation gives CASSLSGSLEQFF. The J gene is TRBJ2-1, the V gene TRBV7-8; tentatively, D is TRBD2 (5 bases). The CDR3 totals 13 residues. The germline V and J ends were trimmed by 2 bases and 10 bases, with 12 bases remaining between them. CDR1 is SGHVS, CDR2 FQNEAQ, per germline. The whole variable domain, remainder taken from reference TRBV7-8 and TRBJ2-1, is GAGVSQSPRYKVAKRGQDVALRCDPISGHVSLFWYQQALGQGPEFLTYFQNEAQLDKSGLPSDRFFAERPEGSVSTLKIQRTQQEDSAVYLCASSLSGSLEQFFGPGTRLTVL.

Note on this clone: Other DNA variants within this sample encode the same CDR3. The gene calls are TRBV29-1 and TRBJ2-7; possible D gene TRBD1, 5 bases. Germline V CDR1 and CDR2: SQVTM, ANQGSEA. CDR3 size: 11 residues. Trimming shortened V by 4 bases and J by 3 bases, and 7 bases separated the two germline ends. CDR3 residues: CSVGTGYEQYF. The CDR3 DNA sequence: TGCAGCGTTGGCACAGGCTACGAGCAGTACTTC.

V and J are TRBV21-1 and TRBJ2-5; the table gives TRBD2 as D, unverified against the DNA. TRBV21-1 is a pseudogene. The CDR3 covers 14 residues. The CDR3 loop reads CASSLGLAEETQYF. DNA for the CDR3: TGTGCCAGCAGCCTTGGACTAGCGGAAGAGACCCAGTACTTC.

The chain uses TRBV18 and TRBJ1-2, with 10 bases identical to TRBD1. V shed 2 bases and J 2 bases; nucleotides not matched to a gene: 2. CDR1 is KGHSH and CDR2 is LQKENI in the germline V gene. This CDR3 has 15 amino acids. The CDR3 sequence: CASSPGQGGNYGYTF. CDR3 DNA: TGTGCCAGCTCACCAGGACAGGGGGGCAACTATGGCTACACCTTC.

The chain employs TRBV7-9 and TRBJ2-1; D is uncertain. Trimming removed 0 bases from V and 10 bases from J, with 16 bases in between. Germline V gene lookup returns CDR1 SEHNR and CDR2 FQNEAQ (reference sequence). The CDR3 is 15 amino acids. The CDR3 sequence: CASSLAHSRALEQFF. CDR3 sequence (DNA): TGTGCCAGCAGCTTAGCGCATTCACGGGCCTTAGAGCAGTTCTTC.

The rearrangement links TRBV28 to TRBJ1-2; D gene uncertain. In germline, CDR1 is MDHEN, CDR2 SYDVKM. The CDR3 length is 14 residues. V was cut by 3 bases and J by 2 bases, with 10 bases left in between. In nucleotides, the CDR3 is TGTGCCAGCAGTTTCTCCGGGCTGAACTATGGCTACACCTTC. This translates into CASSFSGLNYGYTF.

This clone has a handful of counts. The chain links TRBV4-3 to TRBJ1-2; D is unresolved. Germline CDR1 and CDR2: LGHNA and YSLEER. The V end was cut by 0 bases, the J end by 2 bases, with 13 bases between. CDR3 length: 16 amino acids. The CDR3, as DNA: TGCGCCAGCAGCCAAGATGTTTTTACAGCCAACTATGGCTACACCTTC. This gives the protein CASSQDVFTANYGYTF.

This chain uses TRBV7-9 with TRBJ2-3; 8 bases line up with TRBD2. This CDR3 is 17 amino acids long. The trim removed 4 bases at V and 4 bases at J, leaving 13 bases unmatched. From germline, CDR1 is SEHNR and CDR2 FQNEAQ (reference sequence). For the CDR3, the DNA is TGTGCCAGCAGCTCCCGCCAGAGAGCGGGAGTGCCAGATACGCAGTATTTT. It is translated as CASSSRQRAGVPDTQYF.